The 2 T cell receptor beta chains presented below share a single source sample, sequenced in a study of T cells in Graves' hyperthyroidism and ophthalmopathy. Amplification targeted TCR beta CDR3 regions from RNA transcripts. HTBI primers drove first-round RT-PCR of the TCR CDR3. One entry per CDR3 protein results from TCRdb running MiXCR on the multiplex PCR reads. The sample includes 550,000 to 600,000 distinct CDR3 sequences, approximately 16% of them seen just once. Sequenced material: blood. The origin of the receptors is a young woman with Graves' hyperthyroidism.

This clonotype occurred many times. The chain has TRBV15 and TRBJ2-1; 7 bases match TRBD1. The V and J ends lost 6 bases and 3 bases, in that order; junction bases with no gene match: 5. The CDR3 is 14 amino acids. Germline lookup yields CDR1 LNHNV and CDR2 YYDKDF (reference sequence). CDR3 DNA: TGTGCCACCAGTCGGGACAGCAACTACAATGAGCAGTTCTTC. It is translated as CATSRDSNYNEQFF.

This clonotype has ten or more counts. The chain couples TRBV6-1 to TRBJ2-6; weak D call: TRBD1 (5 bases). In germline, CDR1 is MNHNS, CDR2 SASEGT. The CDR3 is made up of 18 amino acids. V lost 6 bases, J lost 0 bases, and 18 bases lay in between. In DNA, the CDR3 is TGTGCCAGCAGCCCTCAGATTGGGGCTGGCTCTGGGGCCAACGTCCTGACTTTC. This codes for CASSPQIGAGSGANVLTF.